This entry concerns a single T cell receptor beta chain. Its specificity is unknown. This may arise from a read error, as a much more abundant clone is one base away. Constant-region priming of about 0.5 ug total RNA yielded TCR beta cDNA. Researchers made the TCR beta libraries by running three nested multiplex PCR rounds with slightly modified ARM-PCR. TRBV1-TRBV30 forward primers paired with a C-beta reverse primer were used in the first two PCR rounds, which ran roughly 9 cycles each. TCRdb reanalysed the multiplex PCR reads using MiXCR and keeps one entry per CDR3 protein. Seen here are 330,000 or so distinct CDR3 sequences, less than 75% observed once, and the top ten hold about 6.5%. The V and J ends lost 6 bases and 6 bases respectively, with 12 bases between them. CDR1 is ENHRY, CDR2 SYGVKD, per germline. This CDR3 spans 13 amino acids. The sample belongs to a study of tumor-infiltrating lymphocytes in primary liver carcinoma. Overall study context: Regardless of tissue type, samples showed similar yields of roughly 3.5 to 7.5 million productive TCRbeta reads.

General study results and limits: Tumor top-250-clone fraction significantly exceeded that of blood (p = 0.039). Pairs of tumor regions overlapped more than tumor-adjacent and tumor-blood pairs did.

Alongside blood RNA obtained from unsorted whole blood, germline DNA was also extracted. About 4 milliliters of peripheral blood were drawn preoperatively. This TCR was recovered from a man in his forties with primary liver carcinoma and hepatitis B virus infection. This sequence joins TRBV10-3 and TRBJ2-1; D call uncertain. The sequencing input was peripheral blood. CDR3 nucleotides: TGTGCCATCAGAGGGATAGGCGGCAATGAGCAGTTCTTC. It encodes CAIRGIGGNEQFF.